The T cell receptor beta chain described here comes from a study of response to subunit inactivated influenza vaccine. One entry per CDR3 protein, called by TCRdb with MiXCR from the RT-PCR reads. The sample records over 800,000 distinct CDR3 sequences, about 20% being singletons. This clonotype was observed at least ten times. The antigen is not known. Study-wide results and limits: Each seasonal flu vaccination may recruit only limited new T cells, authors suggested.

Germline values: CDR1 ENHRY, CDR2 SYGVKD. CDR3 size: 13 residues. The germline V and J ends were trimmed by 5 bases and 6 bases, with 11 bases remaining between them. The clonotype originates from a middle-aged man who received an inactivated influenza vaccine. This chain connects TRBV10-3 to TRBJ2-1, with D possibly being TRBD1 (7 bases). The sample was PBMCs from blood, taken less than 6 days after vaccination. DNA of the CDR3: TGTGCCATCAGTCGCGGGACAGTCAATGAGCAGTTCTTC. Amino acid sequence: CAISRGTVNEQFF.